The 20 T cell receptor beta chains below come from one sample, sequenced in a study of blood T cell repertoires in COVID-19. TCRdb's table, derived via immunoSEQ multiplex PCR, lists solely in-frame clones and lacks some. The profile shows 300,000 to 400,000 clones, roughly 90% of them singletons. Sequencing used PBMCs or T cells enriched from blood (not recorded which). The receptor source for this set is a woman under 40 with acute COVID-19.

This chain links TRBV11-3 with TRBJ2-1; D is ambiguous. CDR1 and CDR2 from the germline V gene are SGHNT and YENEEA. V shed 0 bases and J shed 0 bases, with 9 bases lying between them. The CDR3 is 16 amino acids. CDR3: CASSLEGSLSYNEQFF. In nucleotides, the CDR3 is TGTGCCAGCAGCTTAGAAGGTAGCCTCTCCTACAATGAGCAGTTCTTC.

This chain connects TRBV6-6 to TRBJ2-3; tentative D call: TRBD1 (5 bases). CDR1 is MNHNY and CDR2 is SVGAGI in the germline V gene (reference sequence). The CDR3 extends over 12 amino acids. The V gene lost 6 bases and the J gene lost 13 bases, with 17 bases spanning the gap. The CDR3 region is CASRHEDIGKYF. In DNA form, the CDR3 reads TGTGCCAGCAGACACGAGGACATCGGCAAGTATTTT.

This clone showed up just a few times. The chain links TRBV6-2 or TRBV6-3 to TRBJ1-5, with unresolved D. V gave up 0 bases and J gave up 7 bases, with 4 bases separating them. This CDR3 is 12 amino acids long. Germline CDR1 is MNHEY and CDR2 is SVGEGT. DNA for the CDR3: TGTGCCAGCAGTTACTCCCGGCAGCCCCAGCATTTT. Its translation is CASSYSRQPQHF.

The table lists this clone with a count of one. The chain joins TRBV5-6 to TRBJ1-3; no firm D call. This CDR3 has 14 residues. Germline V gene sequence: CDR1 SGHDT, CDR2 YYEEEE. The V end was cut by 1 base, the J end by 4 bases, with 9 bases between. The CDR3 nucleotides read TGTGCCAGCAGCTTGCGAGGGAGAGGAAACACCATATATTTT. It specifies CASSLRGRGNTIYF.

The chain's CDR3 is CSVASQGAVQFF. CDR3 bases: TGCAGCGTTGCTAGCCAGGGGGCCGTGCAGTTCTTC. This rearrangement joins TRBV29-1 to TRBJ2-1; 8 bases align to TRBD1. Germline V CDR1 and CDR2: SQVTM, ANQGSEA. Trimming took 4 bases from V and 12 from J; bases not matched to a gene: 8. The CDR3 has 12 amino acids.

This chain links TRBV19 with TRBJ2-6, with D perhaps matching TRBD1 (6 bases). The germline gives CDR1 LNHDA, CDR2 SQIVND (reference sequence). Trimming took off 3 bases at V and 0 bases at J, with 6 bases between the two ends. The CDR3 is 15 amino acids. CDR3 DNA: TGTGCCAGTAGTATCAGGGGCTCTGGGGCCAACGTCCTGACTTTC. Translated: CASSIRGSGANVLTF.

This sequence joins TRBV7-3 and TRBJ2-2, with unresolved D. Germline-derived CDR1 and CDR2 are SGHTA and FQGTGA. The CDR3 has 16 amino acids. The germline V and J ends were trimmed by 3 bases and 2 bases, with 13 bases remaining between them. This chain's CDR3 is CASSLMATGNTGELFF. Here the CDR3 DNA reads TGTGCCAGCAGCTTGATGGCGACTGGAAACACCGGGGAGCTGTTTTTT. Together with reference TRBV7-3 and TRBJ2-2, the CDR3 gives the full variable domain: GAGVSQTPSNKVTEKGKYVELRCDPISGHTALYWYRQSLGQGPEFLIYFQGTGAADDSGLPNDRFFAVRPEGSVSTLKIQRTERGDSAVYLCASSLMATGNTGELFFGEGSRLTVL.

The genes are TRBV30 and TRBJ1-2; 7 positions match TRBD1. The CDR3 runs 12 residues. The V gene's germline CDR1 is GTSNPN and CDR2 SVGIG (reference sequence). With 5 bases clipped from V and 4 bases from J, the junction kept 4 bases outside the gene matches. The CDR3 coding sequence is TGTGCCTGGGCCCACAGGGGCTATGGCTACACCTTC. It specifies CAWAHRGYGYTF.

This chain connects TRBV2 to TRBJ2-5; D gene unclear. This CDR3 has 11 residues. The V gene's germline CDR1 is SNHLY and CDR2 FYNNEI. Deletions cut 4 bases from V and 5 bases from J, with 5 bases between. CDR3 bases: TGTGCCAGCAGTGCGCAGGAGACCCAGTACTTC. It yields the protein CASSAQETQYF.

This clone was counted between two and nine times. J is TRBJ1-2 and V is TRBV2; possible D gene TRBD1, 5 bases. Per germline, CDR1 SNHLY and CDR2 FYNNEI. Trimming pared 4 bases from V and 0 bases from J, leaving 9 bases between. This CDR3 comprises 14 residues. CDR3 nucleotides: TGTGCCAGCAGTGCGGGGGGTACTAACTATGGCTACACCTTC. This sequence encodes CASSAGGTNYGYTF.

In DNA form, the CDR3 reads TGCGCCAGCAGCCAAGATCTGGGACAGTCCTCTTGGGGCTACACCTTC. It encodes CASSQDLGQSSWGYTF. This chain connects TRBV4-3 to TRBJ1-2, with 7 bases aligning to TRBD1. Germline assignment: CDR1 LGHNA and CDR2 YSLEER. This CDR3 comprises 16 residues. With 0 bases clipped from V and 8 bases from J, the junction kept 12 bases outside the gene matches.

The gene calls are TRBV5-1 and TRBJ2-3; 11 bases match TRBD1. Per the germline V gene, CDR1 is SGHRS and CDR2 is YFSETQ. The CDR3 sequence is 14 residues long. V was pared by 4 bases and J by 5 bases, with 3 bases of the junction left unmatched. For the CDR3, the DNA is TGCGCCAGCAGCCGGACAGGGGGCGTAGATACGCAGTATTTT. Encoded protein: CASSRTGGVDTQYF.

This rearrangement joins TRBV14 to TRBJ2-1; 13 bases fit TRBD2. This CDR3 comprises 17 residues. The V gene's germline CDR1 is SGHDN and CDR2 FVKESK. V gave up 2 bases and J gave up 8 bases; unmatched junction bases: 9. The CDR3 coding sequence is TGTGCCAGCAGCCAAATTACTAGCGGGGGGGTTCCGGATGAGCAGTTCTTC. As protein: CASSQITSGGVPDEQFF.

CDR3 coding DNA: TGTGCCAGCTCACCATTCCAGGGAGGAGGGGAGACCCAGTACTTC. This translates into CASSPFQGGGETQYF. J is TRBJ2-5 and V is TRBV18; D may be TRBD2 (6 bases). Trimming removed 2 bases at V and 5 bases at J, with 15 bases between. The CDR3 is made up of 15 amino acids. Germline V gene sequence: CDR1 KGHSH, CDR2 LQKENI.

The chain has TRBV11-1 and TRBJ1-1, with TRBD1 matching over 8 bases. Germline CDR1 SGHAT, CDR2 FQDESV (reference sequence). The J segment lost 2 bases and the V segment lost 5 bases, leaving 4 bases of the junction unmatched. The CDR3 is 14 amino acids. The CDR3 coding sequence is TGTGCCAGCAGCCCCGACAGGGGAAACACTGAAGCTTTCTTT. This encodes CASSPDRGNTEAFF. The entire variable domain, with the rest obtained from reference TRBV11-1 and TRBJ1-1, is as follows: EAEVAQSPRYKITEKSQAVAFWCDPISGHATLYWYRQILGQGPELLVQFQDESVVDDSQLPKDRFSAERLKGVDSTLKIQPAELGDSAMYLCASSPDRGNTEAFFGQGTRLTVV.

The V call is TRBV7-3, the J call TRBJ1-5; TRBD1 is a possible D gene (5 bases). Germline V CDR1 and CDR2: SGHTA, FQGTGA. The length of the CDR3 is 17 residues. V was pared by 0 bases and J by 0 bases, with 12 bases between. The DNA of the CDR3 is TGTGCCAGCAGCTTAACCAGGGAGGGGTATAGCAATCAGCCCCAGCATTTT. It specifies CASSLTREGYSNQPQHF.

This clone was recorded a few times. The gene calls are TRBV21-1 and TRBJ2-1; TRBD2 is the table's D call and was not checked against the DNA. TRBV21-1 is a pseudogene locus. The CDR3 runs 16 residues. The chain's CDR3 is CASSRRTSGGPNEQFF. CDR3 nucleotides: TGTGCCAGCAGCAGACGGACTAGCGGGGGACCCAATGAGCAGTTCTTC.

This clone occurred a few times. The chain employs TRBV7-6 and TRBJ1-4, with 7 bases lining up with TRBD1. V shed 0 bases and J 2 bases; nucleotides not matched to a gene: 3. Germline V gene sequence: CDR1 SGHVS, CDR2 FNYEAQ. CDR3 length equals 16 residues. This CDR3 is CASSLAKGATNEKLFF. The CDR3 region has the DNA TGTGCCAGCAGCTTAGCGAAGGGGGCGACTAATGAAAAACTGTTTTTT.

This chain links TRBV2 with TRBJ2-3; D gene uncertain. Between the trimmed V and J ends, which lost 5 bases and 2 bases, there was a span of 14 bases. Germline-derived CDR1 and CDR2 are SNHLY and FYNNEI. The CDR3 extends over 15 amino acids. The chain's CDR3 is CASSTFSLTTDTQYF. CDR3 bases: TGTGCCAGCAGTACCTTTAGCCTAACCACAGATACGCAGTATTTT.

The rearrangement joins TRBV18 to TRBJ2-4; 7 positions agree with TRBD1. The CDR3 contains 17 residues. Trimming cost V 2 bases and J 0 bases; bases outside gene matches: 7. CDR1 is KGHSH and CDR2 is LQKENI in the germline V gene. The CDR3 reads CASSPGTVFLAKNIQYF. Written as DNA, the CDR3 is TGTGCCAGCTCACCAGGGACAGTTTTCCTAGCCAAAAACATTCAGTACTTC.